The source of this T cell receptor (beta chain) is a study of cytomegalovirus exposure and HLA in healthy donors. Germline assignment: CDR1 SGHTA and CDR2 FQGNSA. V lost 5 bases and J 14 bases, leaving 16 bases between the germline ends. This CDR3 region has 12 residues. The PCR was carried out with 60 Vbeta primers and 13 Jbeta primers. Assay used: immunoSEQ multiplex PCR; TCRdb lists only in-frame clones, some missing. There are 110,000 to 150,000 clones in the sample; 80% occur only once, and around 4.1% lies in the top ten. The clonotype comes from a man in his forties in good health and CMV-seronegative. This sequence joins TRBV7-2 and TRBJ2-1; D not resolved. Sequencing was performed on PBMCs. CDR3 sequence reads: CASSRTTRGKFF. The DNA of the CDR3 is TGTGCCAGCAGCCGCACTACCCGCGGCAAGTTCTTC.